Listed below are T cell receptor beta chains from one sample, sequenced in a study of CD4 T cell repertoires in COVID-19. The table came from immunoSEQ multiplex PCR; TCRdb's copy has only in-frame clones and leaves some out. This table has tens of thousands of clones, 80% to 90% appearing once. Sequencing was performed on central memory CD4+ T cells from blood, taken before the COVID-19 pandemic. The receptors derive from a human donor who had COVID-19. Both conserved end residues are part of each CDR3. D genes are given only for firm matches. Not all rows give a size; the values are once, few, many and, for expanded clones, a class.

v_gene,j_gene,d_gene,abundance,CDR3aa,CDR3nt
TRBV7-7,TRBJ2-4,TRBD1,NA,CASSFRDRRYF,TGTGCCAGCAGCTTCCGGGACAGGAGATATTTC
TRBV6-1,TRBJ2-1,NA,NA,CASSEFSGTYNEQFF,TGTGCCAGCAGTGAATTTAGCGGAACCTACAATGAGCAGTTCTTC
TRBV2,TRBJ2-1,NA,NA,CASSVTRSYNEQFF,TGTGCCAGCAGTGTAACTCGGTCCTACAATGAGCAGTTCTTC
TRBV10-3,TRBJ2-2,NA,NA,CAIANQGSTGELFF,TGTGCCATCGCAAATCAGGGGTCCACCGGGGAGCTGTTTTTT
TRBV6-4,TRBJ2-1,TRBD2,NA,CASSEMRAGGYNEQFF,TGTGCCAGCAGTGAGATGAGGGCGGGAGGCTACAATGAGCAGTTCTTC
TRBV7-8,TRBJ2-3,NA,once,CASSITLSTDTQYF,TGTGCCAGCAGCATTACCCTAAGCACAGATACGCAGTATTTT
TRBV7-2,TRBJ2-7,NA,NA,CASSLAETRTYEQYF,TGTGCCAGCAGCTTAGCCGAGACTAGAACCTACGAGCAGTACTTC
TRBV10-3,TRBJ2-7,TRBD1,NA,CAISETGGYEQYF,TGTGCCATCAGTGAGACAGGGGGCTACGAGCAGTACTTC
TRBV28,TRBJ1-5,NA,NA,CASSSSRDQPQHF,TGTGCCAGCAGTTCAAGCCGAGATCAGCCCCAGCATTTT
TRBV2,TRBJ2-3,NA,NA,CASVRGPTDTQYF,TGTGCCAGCGTTCGGGGTCCCACAGATACGCAGTATTTT
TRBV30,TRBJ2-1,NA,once,CAWSVSLWEKFF,TGTGCCTGGAGTGTATCTTTATGGGAGAAGTTCTTC
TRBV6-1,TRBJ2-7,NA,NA,CASSEGWGWGEYF,TGTGCCAGCAGTGAGGGCTGGGGATGGGGCGAGTACTTC
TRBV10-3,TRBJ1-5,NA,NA,CAISPGEGRVQPQHF,TGTGCCATCAGTCCTGGGGAGGGAAGAGTTCAGCCCCAGCATTTT